Listed below are T cell receptor beta chains from one sample, sequenced in a study of blood T cell repertoires in COVID-19. Assay used: immunoSEQ multiplex PCR; TCRdb lists only in-frame clones, some missing. This sample has over 350,000 clones, with around 86% found just once. The sample taken for sequencing was peripheral blood. These receptors came from a woman in her 30s with active or convalescent COVID-19. CDR3s include the opening cysteine and the closing phenylalanine or tryptophan. The order of the fields is D gene, J gene, clone size, V gene, CDR3 DNA, CDR3 protein. The D gene is left open where the match is weak. For some rows the clone size is stated as once, few or many, or as a class when expanded; others skip it.

NA | TRBJ1-2 | NA | TRBV11-2 | TGTGCCAGCAGCGCAGACCTGGGACAAAACTATGGCTACACCTTC | CASSADLGQNYGYTF
NA | TRBJ2-1 | few | TRBV4-2 | TGTGCCAGCAGCCAAGACGTTACCACTGGCGGGAATGAGCAGTTCTTC | CASSQDVTTGGNEQFF
NA | TRBJ2-5 | NA | TRBV12-3/TRBV12-4 | TGTGCCAGCAGTTTACCAAACCAAGAGACCCAGTACTTC | CASSLPNQETQYF
TRBD2 | TRBJ2-7 | once | TRBV27 | TGTGCCAGCAGTTTAGGGCTAGCGGGGAAAGGTGCGCTCTACGAGCAGTACTTC | CASSLGLAGKGALYEQYF
NA | TRBJ1-2 | NA | TRBV7-9 | TGTGCCAGCAGCTTAGGGGGGCTGAAGGGCTACACCTTC | CASSLGGLKGYTF
TRBD2 | TRBJ2-1 | NA | TRBV6-2/TRBV6-3 | TGTGCCAGCAGCAGACTAGCGGGGGGCTTAAATGAGCAGTTCTTC | CASSRLAGGLNEQFF
NA | TRBJ2-5 | NA | TRBV2 | TGTGCCAGCAGTGGCAGGGAACTGTACCAAGAGACCCAGTACTTC | CASSGRELYQETQYF
NA | TRBJ2-2 | NA | TRBV5-6 | TGTGCCAGCAGCCTTGGACAGTTTCCGAACACCGGGGAGCTGTTTTTT | CASSLGQFPNTGELFF
TRBD1 | TRBJ1-2 | NA | TRBV5-1 | TGCGCCAGCAGCTCGGGACAGGCGGGGTATGGCTACACCTTC | CASSSGQAGYGYTF
TRBD2 | TRBJ2-7 | few | TRBV2 | TGTGCCAGCGAATCTAGCGGGGGCCTGGACGAGCAGTACTTC | CASESSGGLDEQYF
NA | TRBJ2-7 | NA | TRBV2 | TGTGCCAGCAGTGAGGGGCCGGGTGGAGCCTACGAGCAGTACTTC | CASSEGPGGAYEQYF
NA | TRBJ1-5 | NA | TRBV6-5 | TGTGCCAGCAGCCCCCAGGGGTATCAGCCCCAGCATTTT | CASSPQGYQPQHF
NA | TRBJ2-7 | NA | TRBV19 | TGTGCCAGTAGTATATCTACAGGGTGGGACTACGAGCAGTACTTC | CASSISTGWDYEQYF
NA | TRBJ2-2 | NA | TRBV2 | TGTGCCAGCTCCAGGGTAAACACCGGGGAGCTGTTTTTT | CASSRVNTGELFF
TRBD1 | TRBJ2-7 | NA | TRBV10-3 | TGTGCCATCAGAGGGGGCGCCTCCTACGAGCAGTACTTC | CAIRGGASYEQYF
NA | TRBJ1-1 | NA | TRBV6-5 | TGTGCCAGCAAGTTAGCCATGAACACTGAAGCTTTCTTT | CASKLAMNTEAFF
NA | TRBJ2-5 | NA | TRBV4-1 | TGCGCCAGCAGCCAACAGGGTCGAGAGACCCAGTACTTC | CASSQQGRETQYF
NA | TRBJ2-5 | NA | TRBV20-1 | TGCAGTGGGCTGGCCCTCGAGACCCAGTACTTC | CSGLALETQYF
TRBD2 | TRBJ2-5 | NA | TRBV7-6 | TGTGCCAGCAGCCCGGGACTAGCTGTTCGTCTCCAAGAGACCCAGTACTTC | CASSPGLAVRLQETQYF
TRBD1 | TRBJ1-3 | once | TRBV7-2 | TGTGCCAGCAACCGACAGGGGGCGAGTAACACCATATATTTT | CASNRQGASNTIYF
TRBD2 | TRBJ2-3 | once | TRBV6-2/TRBV6-3 | TGTGCCAGCAGTCAGGAGCGGGAAGGGGCAGATACGCAGTATTTT | CASSQEREGADTQYF
TRBD1 | TRBJ1-4 | few | TRBV3-1/TRBV3-2 | TGTGCCAGCAGCCTGGCCGGGACAGAAGTGCAAAAACTGTTTTTT | CASSLAGTEVQKLFF
NA | TRBJ1-2 | NA | TRBV10-3 | TGTGCCATCAGTGAGGACATGAACATGGAATATGGCTACACCTTC | CAISEDMNMEYGYTF
NA | TRBJ1-1 | NA | TRBV5-6 | TGTGCCAGCAGCCAACAGGGACCTGAAGCTTTCTTT | CASSQQGPEAFF
NA | TRBJ1-4 | NA | TRBV6-2/TRBV6-3 | TGTGCCAGCAGTTACGGGGGGGGCCAACTGTTTTTT | CASSYGGGQLFF
NA | TRBJ1-6 | NA | TRBV19 | TGTGCCAGTAAGGATCAGGATTTCTATTCACCCCTCCACTTT | CASKDQDFYSPLHF
TRBD2 | TRBJ2-2 | NA | TRBV6-6 | TGTGCCAGCAGAGGTCTAGCGGGAGGGGCCGGGGAGCTGTTTTTT | CASRGLAGGAGELFF
TRBD2 | TRBJ2-7 | once | TRBV5-4 | TGTGCCAGCAGCTTCGGGAGGGCCTACGAGCAGTACTTC | CASSFGRAYEQYF
TRBD2 | TRBJ2-4 | few | TRBV19 | TGTGCCAGTAGTTTAGGTAGCGGGAGTAACATTCAGTACTTC | CASSLGSGSNIQYF
TRBD1 | TRBJ1-4 | NA | TRBV6-5 | TGTGCCAGCAGTCGGGACAGGGAGGGAAAACTGTTTTTT | CASSRDREGKLFF
NA | TRBJ2-1 | NA | TRBV10-2 | TGCGCCAGCAGTGGGTGGGTCCTCCGGGAGATCAATGAGCAGTTCTTC | CASSGWVLREINEQFF
NA | TRBJ1-5 | NA | TRBV4-1 | TGCGCCAGCAGCCAAGTCTTCAGCAATCAGCCCCAGCATTTT | CASSQVFSNQPQHF
TRBD2 | TRBJ2-5 | NA | TRBV4-1 | TGCGCCAGCAGCCAAGTTGCAAGCGGGGGGCTCCAAGAGACCCAGTACTTC | CASSQVASGGLQETQYF
NA | TRBJ1-5 | NA | TRBV4-1 | TGCGCCAGCAGCCAGACAGGAAATCAGCCCCAGCATTTT | CASSQTGNQPQHF
NA | TRBJ2-7 | NA | TRBV5-8 | TGTGCCAGCAGCCGAGGGGGTGGCTACGAGCAGTACTTC | CASSRGGGYEQYF
TRBD2 | TRBJ2-1 | NA | TRBV6-5 | TGTGCCAGCAGTTCCCTCGGCGGGAGGGGCAATGAGCAGTTCTTC | CASSSLGGRGNEQFF
TRBD1 | TRBJ1-2 | NA | TRBV30 | TGTGCCTCCGGACAGGGGGCAAGCTATGGCTACACCTTC | CASGQGASYGYTF
TRBD1 | TRBJ1-3 | NA | TRBV4-1 | TGCGCCAGCAGCCAAGGTTTCCCGGGACAGGCGGAAGACACCATATATTTT | CASSQGFPGQAEDTIYF
TRBD1 | TRBJ1-1 | NA | TRBV5-8 | TGTGCCAGCAGCTTGGTTCTGGACAGGGGGACTGAAGCTTTCTTT | CASSLVLDRGTEAFF
NA | TRBJ1-5 | few | TRBV6-1 | TGTGCCAGCAGTGAATGGGACGGGACACTTAATCAGCCCCAGCATTTT | CASSEWDGTLNQPQHF
NA | TRBJ1-4 | NA | TRBV6-1 | TGTGCCAGCAGCGAAGGGGGGGGGACTAATGAAAAACTGTTTTTT | CASSEGGGTNEKLFF
NA | TRBJ2-7 | once | TRBV5-6 | TGTGCCAGCAGCTTGCTCTCCTACGAGCAGTACTTC | CASSLLSYEQYF
NA | TRBJ2-7 | NA | TRBV28 | TGTGCCAGCACTCCCAGGGTCAGGGGATTCTACGAGCAGTACTTC | CASTPRVRGFYEQYF
NA | TRBJ1-1 | NA | TRBV7-9 | TGTGCCAGCAGCTTAGTTTTACAGGGTACTGAAGCTTTCTTT | CASSLVLQGTEAFF
TRBD1 | TRBJ1-1 | NA | TRBV5-1 | TGCGCCAGCAGCATGACAGGGGTGGGTGAAGCTTTCTTT | CASSMTGVGEAFF
NA | TRBJ1-1 | NA | TRBV19 | TGTGCCAGTAGGGAGGGGTGGGAAACTGAAGCTTTCTTT | CASREGWETEAFF
NA | TRBJ1-1 | NA | TRBV6-1 | TGTGCCAGCAGTGGTTTCTATGAGACAGAGGCGTACACTGAAGCTTTCTTT | CASSGFYETEAYTEAFF
NA | TRBJ1-5 | NA | TRBV9 | TGTGCCAGCAGCGCAGATTATAGCAATCAGCCCCAGCATTTT | CASSADYSNQPQHF
TRBD2 | TRBJ2-1 | NA | TRBV7-8 | TGTGCCAGCAGCTCAATAACTAGCGGGTCCTTCAATGAGCAGTTCTTC | CASSSITSGSFNEQFF
NA | TRBJ2-4 | NA | TRBV19 | TGTGCCAGTAGTATCACGGGAGTCGGGACGAACATTCAGTACTTC | CASSITGVGTNIQYF